Shown below are 28 T cell receptor beta chains from a single sample sequenced in a study of cytomegalovirus exposure and HLA in healthy donors. With 60 Vbeta and 13 Jbeta primers, the PCR was carried out. Profiling relied on immunoSEQ multiplex PCR, and the TCRdb table lists in-frame clones only, not all of them. The sample lists under 200,000 clones, about an eighth occurring once. Sequenced input: PBMCs. The receptors were sampled from a man aged 50 to 60 in good health and CMV-seropositive.

This clone has a single count. This sequence joins TRBV6-1 and TRBJ1-2; D unclear. The CDR3 loop spans 13 amino acids. Germline lookup yields CDR1 MNHNS and CDR2 SASEGT. Trimming took 9 bases from V and 5 from J, leaving 16 bases between them. CDR3: CARSHVTLYGYTF. The CDR3 DNA reads TGTGCCAGAAGCCACGTTACCCTTTATGGCTACACCTTC.

The chain links TRBV6-6 to TRBJ1-6, with D possibly being TRBD1 (6 bases). The CDR3 is 15 residues long. Per the germline V gene, CDR1 is MNHNY and CDR2 is SVGAGI (reference sequence). V was trimmed by 6 bases and J by 6 bases, leaving 15 bases between them. The CDR3 DNA sequence: TGTGCCAGCAGCCCAGACAGGTTTACTAATTCACCCCTCCACTTT. Encoded protein: CASSPDRFTNSPLHF.

This chain links TRBV9 with TRBJ1-6; the D is unclear. The length of the CDR3 is 15 residues. V lost 0 bases and J lost 7, with 11 bases in between. Germline V CDR1 and CDR2: SGDLS, YYNGEE. The DNA of the CDR3 is TGTGCCAGCAGCGTAGATTGGTCTAGAAATTCACCCCTCCACTTT. Amino acid sequence: CASSVDWSRNSPLHF. Together with reference TRBV9 and TRBJ1-6, the CDR3 gives the full variable domain: DSGVTQTPKHLITATGQRVTLRCSPRSGDLSVYWYQQSLDQGLQFLIQYYNGEERAKGNILERFSAQQFPDLHSELNLSSLELGDSALYFCASSVDWSRNSPLHFGNGTRLTVT.

The V call is TRBV6-1, the J call TRBJ2-3; 7 bases match TRBD1. Losses at the gene ends were 5 bases for V and 4 bases for J; bases not matched to a gene: 3. Germline assignment: CDR1 MNHNS and CDR2 SASEGT. The CDR3 loop spans 13 amino acids. The chain's CDR3 is CASSTTGADTQYF. In nucleotides, the CDR3 is TGTGCCAGCAGTACCACAGGGGCAGATACGCAGTATTTT.

This clone has only a few counts. The rearrangement joins TRBV12-5 to TRBJ2-7; 8 bases align to TRBD1. The germline CDR1 and CDR2 sequences are LGHNT and FRNRAP. With V trimmed by 1 base and J by 5 bases, 10 bases remained unmatched. The CDR3 runs to 16 residues. The CDR3 reads CASGLATGTGIHEQYF. CDR3 sequence (DNA): TGTGCTAGTGGTTTGGCTACCGGGACAGGTATCCACGAGCAGTACTTC.

The V gene is TRBV11-3, the J gene TRBJ2-7; the D gene is possibly TRBD2 (6 bases). The germline CDR1 and CDR2 sequences are SGHNT and YENEEA. The CDR3 loop spans 13 amino acids. Trimming took 5 bases from V and 6 from J, leaving 14 bases between them. The CDR3 DNA is TGTGCCAGCAGCCCGCGGGAAGGTGCCGAGCAGTACTTC. Its translation: CASSPREGAEQYF.

The V call is TRBV7-2, the J call TRBJ2-7, with 7 bases identical to TRBD1. This CDR3 region has 13 residues. Germline CDR1 reads SGHTA; CDR2 reads FQGNSA. V dropped 1 base and J dropped 6; count of bases not matched to a gene: 3. The CDR3: CASSLERGREQYV. The CDR3 bases are TGTGCCAGCAGCTTAGAGAGGGGGCGCGAGCAGTACGTC.

This chain's CDR3 is CAWWDRVREQYF. The CDR3 DNA reads TGTGCCTGGTGGGACAGGGTGAGGGAGCAGTACTTC. This sequence joins TRBV30 and TRBJ2-7, with 9 bases fitting TRBD1. Germline V gene data show CDR1 as GTSNPN and CDR2 as SVGIG (reference sequence). This CDR3 is 12 amino acids long. With V trimmed by 5 bases and J by 7 bases, 6 bases remained unmatched.

The chain employs TRBV5-8 and TRBJ2-1; the match to TRBD1 covers 10 bases. Germline V gives CDR1 SGHTS, CDR2 YDEGEE. The CDR3 runs to 13 residues. J was trimmed by 7 bases and V by 4 bases; bases with no gene match: 2. CDR3 amino acids: CASSRDRGNEQFF. The CDR3 nucleotides read TGTGCCAGCAGCCGGGACAGGGGTAATGAGCAGTTCTTC.

This clone came up a few times. V usage is TRBV5-6 and J usage is TRBJ1-5; 7 nucleotides match TRBD1. V trimming: 4 bases; J trimming: 2 bases; junction bases outside the gene matches: 6. The CDR3 loop spans 15 amino acids. Germline V gene lookup returns CDR1 SGHDT and CDR2 YYEEEE. Here the CDR3 reads CASSKQGLGNQPQHF. In nucleotides, the CDR3 is TGTGCCAGCAGCAAACAGGGGCTTGGCAATCAGCCCCAGCATTTT.

This clone came up a few times. This chain uses TRBV7-9 with TRBJ2-7, with 12 bases fitting TRBD1. Trimming removed 5 bases from V and 7 bases from J; junction bases left unmatched: 9. There are 15 residues in the CDR3. Germline V gene sequence: CDR1 SEHNR, CDR2 FQNEAQ (reference sequence). The CDR3 DNA follows: TGTGCCAGCAGCCCACCGGGACAGGGGGCAAGGGAGCAGTACTTC. Its protein is CASSPPGQGAREQYF.

The V call is TRBV21-1, the J call TRBJ1-1; the table's D call, TRBD1, has no DNA check behind it. TRBV21-1 is a pseudogene. The CDR3 sequence is 16 residues long. The CDR3 DNA reads as TGTGCCAGCACCTTAACCACAGGGGGCTGGGGCACTGAAGCTTTCTTT. Encoded protein: CASTLTTGGWGTEAFF.

This clone was seen only a few times. The J gene is TRBJ1-4, the V gene TRBV6-6; 10 nucleotides align to TRBD1. This CDR3 has 16 amino acids. Germline CDR1 MNHNY, CDR2 SVGAGI (reference sequence). Trimming at V came to 5 bases and at J to 4 bases, leaving 7 bases not matched to a gene. CDR3 nucleotides: TGTGCCAGCAGTCCCGCCCGGACAGGGGGTAATGAAAAACTGTTTTTT. It translates to CASSPARTGGNEKLFF.

The V gene is TRBV11-2, the J gene TRBJ1-6; 7 positions match TRBD1. From germline, CDR1 is SGHAT and CDR2 FQNNGV. V lost 2 bases to trimming and J lost 14 bases; unmatched junction nucleotides: 9. The CDR3 consists of 14 residues. CDR3 coding DNA: TGTGCCAGCAGCTTAAACAGGGGAGGTCGGGCCCTCCACTTT. Encoded protein: CASSLNRGGRALHF.

This clone was detected only a few times. V and J are TRBV11-2 and TRBJ1-3, with a tentative D call TRBD1 (5 bases). The CDR3 contains 14 residues. V lost 5 bases, J lost 3 bases, and 11 bases lay in between. CDR1 SGHAT and CDR2 FQNNGV come from the germline V gene. The CDR3 region has the DNA TGTGCCAGCAGCCTCGGGACTGTTGGAAACACCATATATTTT. The encoded protein is CASSLGTVGNTIYF. Drawing the rest from reference TRBV11-2 and TRBJ1-3, the complete variable domain is EAGVAQSPRYKIIEKRQSVAFWCNPISGHATLYWYQQILGQGPKLLIQFQNNGVVDDSQLPKDRFSAERLKGVDSTLKIQPAKLEDSAVYLCASSLGTVGNTIYFGEGSWLTVV.

This clone appeared a few times. The chain combines TRBV6-5 with TRBJ1-5; D is possibly TRBD1 (5 bases). Trimming left V 6 bases short and J 3 bases short, with 9 bases between. The CDR3 contains 13 residues. The germline V gene has CDR1 MNHEY and CDR2 SVGAGI. CDR3 DNA sequence: TGTGCCAGCAGGTCGACAGCCAATCAGCCCCAGCATTTT. This codes for CASRSTANQPQHF.

This clone showed up just a few times. The rearrangement uses TRBV28 and TRBJ2-3; D unclear. V shed 5 bases and J shed 1 base, with 16 bases lying between them. The germline V gene has CDR1 MDHEN and CDR2 SYDVKM. The CDR3 length is 16 residues. CDR3 amino acids: CASSPLFPFGTDTQYF. CDR3 DNA: TGTGCCAGCAGTCCTCTGTTCCCTTTCGGCACAGATACGCAGTATTTT.

Only a few counts were recorded for this clone. CDR3 region: CASSSLVAFF. The CDR3 bases are TGTGCCAGCAGCTCCCTTGTAGCTTTCTTT. The chain joins TRBV7-9 to TRBJ1-1; no clear D gene. From germline, CDR1 is SEHNR and CDR2 FQNEAQ (reference sequence). The CDR3 has 10 residues. The V end lost 4 bases, the J end lost 10 bases, and 7 bases lay between the germline ends.

The chain links TRBV30 to TRBJ2-7; 12 bases fit TRBD1. Germline V gene lookup returns CDR1 GTSNPN and CDR2 SVGIG (reference sequence). Unmatched junction bases numbered 6, after V lost 8 bases and J lost 7 bases. CDR3 length equals 12 residues. CDR3 amino acids: CALGQGAWEQYF. CDR3 sequence (DNA): TGTGCCCTGGGACAGGGGGCTTGGGAGCAGTACTTC. The variable domain in full, completed from reference TRBV30 and TRBJ2-7, reads SQTIHQWPATLVQPVGSPLSLECTVEGTSNPNLYWYRQAAGRGLQLLFYSVGIGQISSEVPQNLSASRPQDRQFILSSKKLLLSDSGFYLCALGQGAWEQYFGPGTRLTVT.

This sequence joins TRBV4-2 and TRBJ2-3; TRBD2 matches at 8 bases. V was clipped by 3 bases and J by 1 base; unmatched bases: 9. This CDR3 has 17 residues. CDR1 is LGHNA, CDR2 YNFKEQ, per germline. The CDR3 reads CASSQTPGGAGTDTQYF. CDR3 in DNA: TGTGCCAGCAGCCAGACCCCGGGGGGGGCCGGCACAGATACGCAGTATTTT.

This clone was recorded a few times. This chain joins TRBV4-1 and TRBJ1-2, with D unclear. Trimming stripped 0 bases from V and 5 bases from J, with 10 bases between. Per the germline V gene, CDR1 is MGHRA and CDR2 is YSYEKL. The CDR3 runs 14 residues. The CDR3 DNA reads as TGCGCCAGCAGCCAAGAAACCGGGAGGTATGGCTACACCTTC. It translates to CASSQETGRYGYTF.

This clone was observed a few times. The sample contains more than one DNA sequence encoding this CDR3. The J gene is TRBJ1-2, the V gene TRBV5-6; D call uncertain. CDR3 size: 14 residues. The V and J ends lost 4 bases and 4 bases respectively, with 14 bases between them. The germline V gene encodes CDR1 SGHDT and CDR2 YYEEEE. In nucleotides, the CDR3 is TGTGCCAGCAGCACTCCCAGAGGGTTCTATGGCTACACCTTC. Protein: CASSTPRGFYGYTF.

This clone turned up a few times. The chain carries TRBV4-2 and TRBJ1-6; D ambiguous. CDR1 and CDR2 (germline): LGHNA, YNFKEQ. CDR3 length: 13 residues. The V gene lost 2 bases and the J gene lost 11 bases, with 10 bases spanning the gap. This CDR3 is CASSQHSVAPLHF. Written as DNA, the CDR3 is TGTGCCAGCAGCCAACACTCGGTGGCACCCCTCCACTTT.

Note on this clone: The sample contains more than one DNA sequence encoding this CDR3. The chain carries TRBV29-1 and TRBJ1-4, with 9 positions matching TRBD1. The CDR3 has 13 amino acids. J was trimmed by 5 bases and V by 4 bases; bases with no gene match: 2. The germline gives CDR1 SQVTM, CDR2 ANQGSEA. CDR3 in DNA: TGCAGCGTTGTGGGGACAGGGAATGAAAAACTGTTTTTT. Its protein product is CSVVGTGNEKLFF.

The chain combines TRBV6-5 with TRBJ1-1; a possible D gene is TRBD1 (5 bases). The V end was cut by 7 bases, the J end by 4 bases, with 13 bases between. There are 13 residues in the CDR3. Germline V gene data show CDR1 as MNHEY and CDR2 as SVGAGI. CDR3 amino acids: CASKGRGSTEAFF. The CDR3 nucleotides are TGTGCCAGCAAGGGGAGGGGAAGCACTGAAGCTTTCTTT.

The chain has TRBV27 and TRBJ2-4, with no clear D. The germline V and J ends were trimmed by 5 bases and 8 bases, with 10 bases remaining between them. Germline V gives CDR1 MNHEY, CDR2 SMNVEV (reference sequence). The CDR3 is 12 amino acids. CDR3 sequence reads: CASSPTRDIQYF. In nucleotides, the CDR3 is TGTGCCAGCAGTCCCACGAGAGACATTCAGTACTTC.

This clone was counted a few times. The CDR3 protein is CASSPLGTSGLSRTDTQYF. Here the CDR3 DNA reads TGTGCCAGCAGCCCGCTAGGGACTAGCGGGCTTTCCAGGACAGATACGCAGTATTTT. The rearrangement uses TRBV4-2 and TRBJ2-3; 12 bases fit TRBD2. The CDR3 has 19 amino acids. CDR1 and CDR2 (germline): LGHNA, YNFKEQ. V shed 4 bases and J 3 bases; nucleotides not matched to a gene: 14.

This clone was found a few times. The CDR3 coding sequence is TGTGCCAGCTCACCAGGGAGCTCTGGAAACACCATATATTTT. This codes for CASSPGSSGNTIYF. V and J are TRBV18 and TRBJ1-3; D remains unclear. The CDR3 totals 14 residues. The germline V and J ends were trimmed by 2 bases and 0 bases, with 5 bases remaining between them. The germline CDR1 and CDR2 sequences are KGHSH and LQKENI.